This is a list of T cell receptor beta chains from one sample in a study of blood T cell repertoires in COVID-19. The method was immunoSEQ multiplex PCR; TCRdb's version includes in-frame clones alone and lacks a portion of them. The table records about 47,000 clones, 88% of them present only once. The sample comprised peripheral blood. The receptors originated from a human donor with active COVID-19. The donor label of this sample is uncertain. The CDR3 runs from the conserved cysteine through the conserved F or W. A D gene is named only where the DNA matches it firmly. The listing skips clone size in some rows; elsewhere it reads once, few, many or a size class.

d_gene	abundance	v_gene	j_gene	CDR3nt	CDR3aa
TRBD2	once	TRBV5-1	TRBJ2-1	TGCGCCAGCAGCTGGGGACTAGCGGACTACAATGAGCAGTTCTTC	CASSWGLADYNEQFF
TRBD1	.	TRBV6-5	TRBJ2-3	TGTGCCAGCACCACGACAGGGCGCAGCACAGATACGCAGTATTTT	CASTTTGRSTDTQYF
TRBD1	.	TRBV7-8	TRBJ2-5	TGTGCCAGCAGCTTACAACCGGGACAGGGTAAAGAGACCCAGTACTTC	CASSLQPGQGKETQYF
.	few	TRBV28	TRBJ2-7	TGTGCCAGTAAAGGGGGAAGCGAGCAGTACTTC	CASKGGSEQYF
TRBD1	once	TRBV9	TRBJ1-3	TGTGCCAGCAGCCCCAGACAGGGGCAGGGGGGTGGAAACACCATATATTTT	CASSPRQGQGGGNTIYF
.	once	TRBV29-1	TRBJ2-7	TGCAGCGTTGATTTGGGTAGGGGCTACGAGCAGTACTTC	CSVDLGRGYEQYF
.	.	TRBV4-3	TRBJ2-7	TGCGCCAGCAGCCAATCCGCCCAGGCAGCCTACGAGCAGTACTTC	CASSQSAQAAYEQYF
.	.	TRBV7-9	TRBJ2-1	TGTGCCAGCAGCCCTATAGGTTCAGGGAATGAGCAGTTCTTC	CASSPIGSGNEQFF
TRBD1	.	TRBV5-1	TRBJ2-7	TGCGCCAGCAGCCCGGAGCCGACAGGGGTTTCCTACGAGCAGTACTTC	CASSPEPTGVSYEQYF
.	.	TRBV2	TRBJ2-2	TGTGCCAGCACTTTCACCGGGGAGCTGTTTTTT	CASTFTGELFF
TRBD1	.	TRBV27	TRBJ1-2	TGTGCCAGCAGTTTCTACCAGGGGGCTTCGGGCTACACCTTC	CASSFYQGASGYTF
TRBD1	.	TRBV5-1	TRBJ1-1	TGCGCCAGCAGCTTGGCGTTGGGACAGGGTTTGAACACTGAAGCTTTCTTT	CASSLALGQGLNTEAFF
TRBD2	.	TRBV27	TRBJ2-7	TGTGCCAGCAGTCCTTCGCCACAAAGGCGAGGTGGAAGCGGGATTTCCTACGAGCAGTACTTC	CASSPSPQRRGGSGISYEQYF
.	.	TRBV5-1	TRBJ1-1	TGCGCCAGCAGCTCGCAGGGTGGGAACACTGAAGCTTTCTTT	CASSSQGGNTEAFF
TRBD2	.	TRBV4-1	TRBJ2-5	TGCGCCAGCAGCCTGGGCCTAGCGGGAGTGGGGGAGACCCAGTACTTC	CASSLGLAGVGETQYF
.	.	TRBV23-1	TRBJ1-4	TGCGCCAGCTACAGGCCGTTGCCAACTAATGAAAAACTGTTTTTT	CASYRPLPTNEKLFF
.	.	TRBV29-1	TRBJ2-1	TGCAGCGTCGGGCGGGTTCCGGGGGACAATGAGCAGTTCTTC	CSVGRVPGDNEQFF
TRBD1	.	TRBV5-1	TRBJ2-1	TGCGCCAGCAGCTTTGGGGCAAGGACAGGGTCCTACAATGAGCAGTTCTTC	CASSFGARTGSYNEQFF
.	.	TRBV4-2	TRBJ2-3	TGTGCCAGCAGCCAAGGGCCTCAGAGCACAGATACGCAGTATTTT	CASSQGPQSTDTQYF
TRBD1	.	TRBV5-1	TRBJ2-1	TGCGCCAGCAGCTTGGGGCCCGGGACAGGGGGTTACAATGAGCAGTTCTTC	CASSLGPGTGGYNEQFF
.	.	TRBV5-1	TRBJ1-3	TGCGCCAGCAGCCCTAACCAAGGAAACACCATATATTTT	CASSPNQGNTIYF
TRBD1	.	TRBV14	TRBJ1-2	TGTGCCAGCAGCCAAGTGACAGGGGCCCAGGGCTACACCTTC	CASSQVTGAQGYTF
.	.	TRBV30	TRBJ2-3	TGTGCCTGGATCGCAGGGGGGCCGTACCATACGCAGTATTTT	CAWIAGGPYHTQYF
.	.	TRBV7-2	TRBJ2-3	TGTGCCAGCACCGATCAGGTCAGGGCCACAGATACGCAGTATTTT	CASTDQVRATDTQYF
TRBD1	.	TRBV29-1	TRBJ1-1	TGCGGTGGAGGACAGGGGATAGCTTTCTTT	CGGGQGIAFF
TRBD1	.	TRBV30	TRBJ1-1	TGTGCCTGGAGTGTAACAGGGGGCACTGAAGCTTTCTTT	CAWSVTGGTEAFF
TRBD1	.	TRBV5-6	TRBJ1-5	TGTGCCAGCAGCTTGTTCAAGGGGGCGAAAGGCAATCAGCCCCAGCATTTT	CASSLFKGAKGNQPQHF
TRBD1	once	TRBV5-1	TRBJ2-1	TGCGCCAGCAGCTTGGAACCCGGGACAGGGAGGACCTACAATGAGCAGTTCTTC	CASSLEPGTGRTYNEQFF
.	.	TRBV6-5	TRBJ1-3	TGTGCCAGCAGTTATCTCTCTGGAAACACCATATATTTT	CASSYLSGNTIYF
.	.	TRBV5-1	TRBJ1-1	TGCGCCAGCAGCCCTCAGGGTATCGACACTGAAGCTTTCTTT	CASSPQGIDTEAFF
TRBD1	.	TRBV4-1	TRBJ1-1	TGCGCCAGCAGCTATTCACCCGGACAGGAGGAAGCTTTCTTT	CASSYSPGQEEAFF
TRBD2	.	TRBV12-5	TRBJ2-1	TGTGCTAGTGGTTTGGTAGCGGGGGGGCCCAATGAGCAGTTCTTC	CASGLVAGGPNEQFF
.	.	TRBV5-6	TRBJ2-6	TGTGCCAGCAGCTTGGGACAGTCCAACGTCCTGACTTTC	CASSLGQSNVLTF
.	.	TRBV5-4	TRBJ2-5	TGTGCCAGCAGCCCCCGAGGCGGGGCCCGGGCGGTAGAGACCCAGTACTTC	CASSPRGGARAVETQYF
TRBD1	.	TRBV18	TRBJ1-3	TGTGCCAGCTCATCCGAAACAGGGGCTGGAAACACCATATATTTT	CASSSETGAGNTIYF
.	.	TRBV9	TRBJ1-1	TGTGCCAGCAGCGTAGCAACCTCGGGGGCTGAAGCTTTCTTT	CASSVATSGAEAFF